This T cell receptor (beta chain) comes out of a study of identical twins. Study findings and constraints: Findings depended on cross-sectional statistics rather than tracking the same donors.

A universal primer binding site was introduced by template switching. The final cDNA contained unique molecular identifiers. Using its own MiXCR run on the 5' RACE reads, TCRdb lists one record per CDR3 protein. The table lists 350,000 to 400,000 distinct CDR3 sequences, approximately 8.8% of them singletons. As regards this clonotype: Its antigen remains unknown.

This clonotype was sampled from a woman in her forties or fifties in good health. Sequenced: naive T cells sorted from blood.

The CDR3 sequence: CASTQGGKTQYF. Here the CDR3 DNA reads TGTGCCAGCACCCAGGGGGGAAAGACCCAGTACTTC. J is TRBJ2-5 and V is TRBV12-3 or TRBV12-4; possible D gene TRBD1, 7 bases. CDR3 length equals 12 residues. Between the trimmed V and J ends, which lost 7 bases and 6 bases, there was a span of 12 bases.